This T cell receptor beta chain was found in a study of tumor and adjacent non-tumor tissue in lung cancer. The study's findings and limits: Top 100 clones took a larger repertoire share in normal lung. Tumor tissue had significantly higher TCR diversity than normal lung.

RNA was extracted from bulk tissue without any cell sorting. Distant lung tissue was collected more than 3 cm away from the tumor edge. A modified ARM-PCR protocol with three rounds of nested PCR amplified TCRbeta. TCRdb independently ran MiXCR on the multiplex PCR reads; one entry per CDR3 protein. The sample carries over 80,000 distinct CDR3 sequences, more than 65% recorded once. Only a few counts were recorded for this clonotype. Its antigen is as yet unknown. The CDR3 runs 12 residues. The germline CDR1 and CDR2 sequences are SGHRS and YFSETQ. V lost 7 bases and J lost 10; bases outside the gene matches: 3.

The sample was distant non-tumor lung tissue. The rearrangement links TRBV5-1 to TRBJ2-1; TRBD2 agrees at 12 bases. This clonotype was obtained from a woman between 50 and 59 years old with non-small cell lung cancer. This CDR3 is CASATSGSEQFF. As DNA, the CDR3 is TGCGCCAGCGCGACTAGCGGGAGCGAGCAGTTCTTC.